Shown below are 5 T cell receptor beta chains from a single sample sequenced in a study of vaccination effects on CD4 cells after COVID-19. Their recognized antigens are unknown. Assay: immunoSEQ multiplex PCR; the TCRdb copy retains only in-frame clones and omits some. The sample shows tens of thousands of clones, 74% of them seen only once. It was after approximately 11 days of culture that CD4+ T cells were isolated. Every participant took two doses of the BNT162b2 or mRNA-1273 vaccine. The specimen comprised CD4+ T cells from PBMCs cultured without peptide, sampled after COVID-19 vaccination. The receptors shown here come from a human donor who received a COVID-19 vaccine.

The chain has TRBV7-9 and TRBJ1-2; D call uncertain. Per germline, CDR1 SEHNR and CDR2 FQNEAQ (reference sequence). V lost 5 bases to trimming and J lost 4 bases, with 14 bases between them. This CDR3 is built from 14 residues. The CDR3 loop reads CASSPPYRTYGYTF. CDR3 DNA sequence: TGTGCCAGCAGCCCCCCATATAGAACCTATGGCTACACCTTC. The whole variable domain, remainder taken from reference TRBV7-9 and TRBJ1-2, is DTGVSQNPRHKITKRGQNVTFRCDPISEHNRLYWYRQTLGQGPEFLTYFQNEAQLEKSRLLSDRFSAERPKGSFSTLEIQRTEQGDSAMYLCASSPPYRTYGYTFGSGTRLTVV.

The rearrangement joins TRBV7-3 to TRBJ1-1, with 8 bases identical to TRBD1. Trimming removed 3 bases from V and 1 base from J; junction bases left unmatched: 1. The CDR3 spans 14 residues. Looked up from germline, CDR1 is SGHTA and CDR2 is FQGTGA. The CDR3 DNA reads TGTGCCAGCAGCTTCGGGACAGGGAACACTGAAGCTTTCTTT. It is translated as CASSFGTGNTEAFF. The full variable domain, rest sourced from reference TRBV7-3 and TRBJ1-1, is GAGVSQTPSNKVTEKGKYVELRCDPISGHTALYWYRQSLGQGPEFLIYFQGTGAADDSGLPNDRFFAVRPEGSVSTLKIQRTERGDSAVYLCASSFGTGNTEAFFGQGTRLTVV.

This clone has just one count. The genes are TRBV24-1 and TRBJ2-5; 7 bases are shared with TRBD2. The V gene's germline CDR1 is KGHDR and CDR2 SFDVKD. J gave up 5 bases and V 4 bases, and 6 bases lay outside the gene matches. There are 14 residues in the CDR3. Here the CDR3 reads CATSERGKGETQYF. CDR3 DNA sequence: TGTGCCACCAGTGAGCGGGGGAAGGGTGAGACCCAGTACTTC.

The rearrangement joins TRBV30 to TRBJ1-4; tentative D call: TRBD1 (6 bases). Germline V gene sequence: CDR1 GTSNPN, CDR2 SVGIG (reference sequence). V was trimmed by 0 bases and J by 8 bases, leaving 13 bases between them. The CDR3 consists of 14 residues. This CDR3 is CAWSVRGAGEKLFF. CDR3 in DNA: TGTGCCTGGAGTGTACGGGGGGCAGGAGAAAAACTGTTTTTT.

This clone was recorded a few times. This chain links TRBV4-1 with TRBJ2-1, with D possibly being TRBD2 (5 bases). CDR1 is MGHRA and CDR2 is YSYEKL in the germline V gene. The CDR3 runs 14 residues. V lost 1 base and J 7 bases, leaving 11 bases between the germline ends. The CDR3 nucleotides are TGCGCCAGCAGCCAAGGTCTAGCCGGTAATGAGCAGTTCTTC. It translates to CASSQGLAGNEQFF.